The source of this TCR beta chain is a study of cytomegalovirus exposure and HLA in healthy donors. Study in general: The roughly 670 first-cohort repertoires shared a platform with the 130 or so validation repertoires, as reported in a later analysis. Findings and caveats of the study: A few CMV-associated chains proved CMV antigen-specific in vitro. Altogether, 150 to 200 TCR beta chains were recorded as cytomegalovirus-associated.

Between the trimmed V and J ends, which lost 6 bases and 6 bases, there was a span of 15 bases. This CDR3 contains 15 residues. The germline CDR1 and CDR2 sequences are SEHNR and FQNEAQ (reference sequence). The donors belonged to the roughly 120-subject validation cohort, separate from the roughly 650-subject first cohort. Concerning this clone itself: No antigen is known for it.

The data were produced by immunoSEQ multiplex PCR, yet TCRdb's version contains in-frame clones alone and is incomplete. The sample has over 150,000 clones; roughly 84% are singletons. The sequencing sample was made of PBMCs. The chain links TRBV7-9 to TRBJ1-6; D is undetermined. This sequence originates from a human donor in good health. The CDR3 is CASRPKEEGNSPLHF. DNA of the CDR3: TGTGCCAGCAGACCGAAGGAGGAGGGTAATTCACCCCTCCACTTT.